This T cell receptor beta chain was sequenced in a study of T cells after yellow fever vaccination. This clonotype was counted a few times. Its antigen is currently unknown. Study-wide findings and caveats: Sorted repertoires could include abundant contaminating clonotypes from bulk cells. Only a small proportion of the clonotypes turned up in both the CD4 and the CD8 compartments, likely arising from convergent recombination.

Germline loops: CDR1 MNHEY, CDR2 SVGEGT. J lost 1 base, V lost 1 base, and 6 bases had no gene match. The CDR3 spans 16 residues. For TCR, cDNA came from 5'RACE template switching, which added a universal primer site and UMIs. MiXCR, applied by TCRdb to the 5' RACE reads, yields one record per CDR3 protein. The repertoire holds a few hundred thousand distinct CDR3 sequences, with roughly a sixth as singletons. The rearrangement links TRBV6-2 or TRBV6-3 to TRBJ1-2; 7 bases are shared with TRBD1. The source of this sequence is a young man who received the YFV17D yellow fever vaccine. This material consisted of PBMCs, taken before the yellow fever booster vaccination. Here the CDR3 DNA reads TGTGCCAGCAGTTACTTTGGGACAGATGATAACTATGGCTACACCTTC. This codes for CASSYFGTDDNYGYTF.